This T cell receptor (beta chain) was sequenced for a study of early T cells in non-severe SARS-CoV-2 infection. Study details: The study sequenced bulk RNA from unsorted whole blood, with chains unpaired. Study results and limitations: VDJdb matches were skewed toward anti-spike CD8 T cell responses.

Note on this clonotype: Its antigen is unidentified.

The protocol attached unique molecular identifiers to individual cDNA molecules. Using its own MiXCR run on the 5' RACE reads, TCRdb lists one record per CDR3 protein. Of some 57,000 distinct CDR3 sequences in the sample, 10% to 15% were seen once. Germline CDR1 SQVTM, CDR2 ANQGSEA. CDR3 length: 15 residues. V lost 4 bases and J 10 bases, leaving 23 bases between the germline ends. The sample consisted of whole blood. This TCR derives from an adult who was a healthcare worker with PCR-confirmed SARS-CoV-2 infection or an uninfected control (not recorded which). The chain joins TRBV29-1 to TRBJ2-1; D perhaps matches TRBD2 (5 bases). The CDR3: CSVGKVVSGSGEQFF. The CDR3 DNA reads TGCAGCGTTGGGAAGGTGGTTTCGGGGTCGGGGGAGCAGTTCTTC.